This T cell receptor (beta chain) was documented in a study of type 1 regulatory T cells. About the study: This in vitro CD4 product, T-allo10, is enriched for Tr1 cells and alloantigen-specific. Study-wide points: Type 1 regulatory T cells had a more restricted TCR repertoire than non-type 1 regulatory T cells.

TCRdb fed the reads into MiXCR, producing one record per CDR3 protein. Of approximately 42,000 distinct CDR3 sequences listed, over 9% are singletons. Of note for this clonotype: The antigen is undetermined.

The clonotype was recovered from a human donor in good health. Material for sequencing was cultured non-Tr1 T cells, either the whole culture or a sorted T cell fraction (not recorded which).

The CDR3 sequence: CASSQGTGGGQETQYF. The CDR3, as DNA: TGTGCCAGCAGCCAAGGGACAGGGGGTGGCCAAGAGACCCAGTACTTC. The chain recombines TRBV14 with TRBJ2-5; 10 bases match TRBD1. The CDR3 has 16 amino acids. CDR1 is SGHDN, CDR2 FVKESK, per germline. V dropped 1 base and J dropped 1; count of bases not matched to a gene: 3.